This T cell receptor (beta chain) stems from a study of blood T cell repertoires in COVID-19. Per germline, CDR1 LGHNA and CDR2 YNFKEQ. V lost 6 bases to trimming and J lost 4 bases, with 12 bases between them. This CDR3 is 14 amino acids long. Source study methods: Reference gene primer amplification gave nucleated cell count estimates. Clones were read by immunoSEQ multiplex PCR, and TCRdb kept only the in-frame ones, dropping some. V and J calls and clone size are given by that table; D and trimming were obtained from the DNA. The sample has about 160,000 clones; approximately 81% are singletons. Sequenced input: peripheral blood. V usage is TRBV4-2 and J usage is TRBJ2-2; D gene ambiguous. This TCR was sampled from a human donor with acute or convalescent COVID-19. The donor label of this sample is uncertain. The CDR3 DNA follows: TGTGCCAGCAGGGCAGGCGAGCCCACCGGGGAGCTGTTTTTT. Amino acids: CASRAGEPTGELFF.